Listed here are 21 T cell receptor beta chains from one sample, sequenced in a study of beta chain features in type 1 diabetes. Findings and caveats of the study: Shorter TCRB CDR3s, moderately but significantly so, were found in Type 1 diabetes patients in all four CD4+ subsets.

The entirety of the isolated RNA underwent reverse transcription, so expressed TCRB transcripts were sequenced. Clones were sequenced by immunoSEQ multiplex PCR, and TCRdb holds only the in-frame ones, with some missing. The sample lists 600,000 to 700,000 clones; around 12% were seen once. These receptors are not linked to any known antigen. Sequences were obtained from naive CD4+ T cells from blood. Receptors were obtained from a man younger than 40 with type 1 diabetes.

The chain couples TRBV6-5 to TRBJ1-4; weak D call: TRBD1 (5 bases). In germline, CDR1 is MNHEY, CDR2 SVGAGI. The V gene lost 6 bases and the J gene lost 8 bases, with 19 bases spanning the gap. The CDR3 spans 15 residues. The CDR3 nucleotides read TGTGCCAGCAGACCCCGGACCCGGGGGGTAGAAAAACTGTTTTTT. This codes for CASRPRTRGVEKLFF.

Only a few counts were recorded for this clone. V and J are TRBV19 and TRBJ2-3; no clear D gene. Germline CDR1 is LNHDA and CDR2 is SQIVND (reference sequence). Trimming cost V 10 bases and J 1 base, with 15 bases left between them. There are 14 residues in the CDR3. The CDR3 DNA reads as TGTGCCAATAACCCTAATTGGGGCACAGATACGCAGTATTTT. Encoded protein: CANNPNWGTDTQYF.

The chain uses TRBV20-1 and TRBJ2-7, with a weak D call TRBD1 (6 bases). V lost 5 bases and J 3 bases, leaving 8 bases between the germline ends. Per germline, CDR1 DFQATT and CDR2 SNEGSKA (reference sequence). This CDR3 has 11 residues. CDR3 sequence: CSALQGYEQYF. The CDR3 DNA reads TGCAGTGCTTTACAGGGCTACGAGCAGTACTTC.

J is TRBJ2-7 and V is TRBV7-8, with D maybe TRBD2 (6 bases). Trimming stripped 10 bases from V and 4 bases from J, with 14 bases between. The CDR3 extends over 12 amino acids. From germline, CDR1 is SGHVS and CDR2 FQNEAQ. Here the CDR3 reads CAIGGTPYEQYF. The CDR3 nucleotides read TGTGCCATCGGGGGTACCCCTTACGAGCAGTACTTC.

The chain employs TRBV28 and TRBJ2-7, with 7 bases identical to TRBD1. The CDR3 covers 14 residues. Unmatched junction bases numbered 7, after V lost 8 bases and J lost 0 bases. CDR1 MDHEN and CDR2 SYDVKM come from the germline V gene. The chain's CDR3 is CASRPGTDSYEQYF. The CDR3 DNA follows: TGTGCCAGCCGTCCCGGGACAGACTCCTACGAGCAGTACTTC.

V and J are TRBV30 and TRBJ2-4; TRBD2 might be the D (7 bases). Trimming removed 1 base from V and 2 bases from J, with 15 bases in between. Per the germline V gene, CDR1 is GTSNPN and CDR2 is SVGIG (reference sequence). The CDR3 loop spans 16 amino acids. CDR3 bases: TGTGCCTGGAGTGGAGGCGGGGGCCTCACCAAAAACATTCAGTACTTC. This codes for CAWSGGGGLTKNIQYF. The full variable domain, with the rest looked up from reference TRBV30 and TRBJ2-4, is SQTIHQWPATLVQPVGSPLSLECTVEGTSNPNLYWYRQAAGRGLQLLFYSVGIGQISSEVPQNLSASRPQDRQFILSSKKLLLSDSGFYLCAWSGGGGLTKNIQYFGAGTRLSVL.

This clone was detected only a few times. This specimen includes other DNA sequences encoding the same CDR3. The chain couples TRBV4-3 to TRBJ1-5; D remains unclear. Trimming left V 0 bases short and J 4 bases short, with 10 bases between. This CDR3 is 15 amino acids long. Germline lookup yields CDR1 LGHNA and CDR2 YSLEER. CDR3 nucleotide sequence: TGCGCCAGCAGCCAAGATAATGGCGGGAATCAGCCCCAGCATTTT. Translated: CASSQDNGGNQPQHF.

Only a few counts were recorded for this clone. The rearrangement joins TRBV29-1 to TRBJ1-1, with D possibly matching TRBD1 (6 bases). With 6 bases removed from V and 2 bases from J, the gap between germline ends came to 22 bases. The CDR3 is made up of 16 amino acids. In germline, CDR1 is SQVTM, CDR2 ANQGSEA. The CDR3 DNA sequence: TGCAGCGTCCTCCCCCGGGGGGGGACACCAAACACTGAAGCTTTCTTT. Translated: CSVLPRGGTPNTEAFF. The variable domain in full, with the rest retrieved from reference TRBV29-1 and TRBJ1-1, is SAVISQKPSRDICQRGTSLTIQCQVDSQVTMMFWYRQQPGQSLTLIATANQGSEATYESGFVIDKFPISRPNLTFSTLTVSNMSPEDSSIYLCSVLPRGGTPNTEAFFGQGTRLTVV.

In its sample, this clone was seen a few times. The CDR3 protein is CASSYSNYNEQFF. The CDR3 DNA sequence: TGTGCCAGCAGTTACTCGAACTACAATGAGCAGTTCTTC. The chain is built from TRBV6-6 and TRBJ2-1; no definite D call. Per the germline V gene, CDR1 is MNHNY and CDR2 is SVGAGI (reference sequence). V lost 0 bases and J lost 3, with 3 bases in between. CDR3 length: 13 residues.

This clone was seen only a few times. This rearrangement joins TRBV4-2 to TRBJ1-6; 10 positions match TRBD1. Germline trimming cut 4 bases from V and 6 bases from J; bases unmatched to any gene: 3. Germline loops: CDR1 LGHNA, CDR2 YNFKEQ. This CDR3 has 15 residues. The CDR3 DNA sequence: TGTGCCAGCAGCCGACAGGGGGCAGGTAATTCACCCCTCCACTTT. Translating it yields CASSRQGAGNSPLHF.

This clone was counted between two and nine times. The V gene is TRBV29-1, the J gene TRBJ1-2; 11 positions agree with TRBD1. V was pared by 6 bases and J by 7 bases, with 13 bases of the junction left unmatched. CDR1 SQVTM and CDR2 ANQGSEA come from the germline V gene. The CDR3 has 15 amino acids. The CDR3 sequence: CSVLGQGASKVGYTF. In nucleotides, the CDR3 is TGCAGCGTCCTCGGACAGGGGGCCAGTAAGGTTGGCTACACCTTC.

This clone has more than one count but fewer than ten. The CDR3 is CASSLAAGESPLHF. The DNA for the CDR3 is TGCGCCAGCAGCTTGGCCGCAGGGGAGTCACCCCTCCACTTT. The genes are TRBV5-1 and TRBJ1-6; possibly TRBD1 for D (6 bases). CDR3 length equals 14 residues. Germline values: CDR1 SGHRS, CDR2 YFSETQ. V was shortened by 0 bases and J by 10 bases, with 11 bases between the two germline ends.

In its sample, this clone was seen a few times. The rearrangement links TRBV7-2 to TRBJ1-1; D gene ambiguous. Trimming shortened V by 5 bases and J by 1 base, and 11 bases separated the two germline ends. The CDR3 totals 14 residues. Germline CDR1 reads SGHTA; CDR2 reads FQGNSA. The CDR3 bases are TGTGCCAGCAGCCTGACTGTAACGAACACTGAAGCTTTCTTT. Translating it yields CASSLTVTNTEAFF.

This clone was detected only a few times. The chain carries TRBV18 and TRBJ2-5, with TRBD2 identical over 10 bases. The CDR3 spans 17 residues. The ends lost 2 bases at V and 4 bases at J; junction bases unmatched: 10. Germline V gene data show CDR1 as KGHSH and CDR2 as LQKENI. The CDR3 is CASSPSPSGGARETQYF. CDR3 DNA: TGTGCCAGCTCACCATCGCCCAGCGGGGGGGCCCGAGAGACCCAGTACTTC.

This clone was observed a handful of times. V gene TRBV11-2 combines with J gene TRBJ2-7; D is perhaps TRBD1 (6 bases). Trimming took 4 bases from V and 0 from J, leaving 10 bases between them. This CDR3 is built from 14 residues. Germline values: CDR1 SGHAT, CDR2 FQNNGV. The CDR3 sequence: CASSSDRISYEQYF. DNA for the CDR3: TGTGCCAGCAGCTCCGACAGGATCTCCTACGAGCAGTACTTC. The whole variable domain, remainder taken from reference TRBV11-2 and TRBJ2-7, is EAGVAQSPRYKIIEKRQSVAFWCNPISGHATLYWYQQILGQGPKLLIQFQNNGVVDDSQLPKDRFSAERLKGVDSTLKIQPAKLEDSAVYLCASSSDRISYEQYFGPGTRLTVT.

The chain is built from TRBV5-1 and TRBJ2-1, with 8 nucleotides matching TRBD1. J was trimmed by 7 bases and V by 4 bases; bases with no gene match: 10. Germline-derived CDR1 and CDR2 are SGHRS and YFSETQ. CDR3 length: 15 residues. This CDR3 reads CASSLDRVHGNEQFF. The DNA of the CDR3 is TGCGCCAGCAGCCTGGACAGGGTACATGGGAATGAGCAGTTCTTC.

The chain couples TRBV4-3 to TRBJ1-2; tentative D call: TRBD1 (6 bases). Germline V lookup: CDR1 LGHNA, CDR2 YSLEER. CDR3 size: 15 residues. V was pared by 0 bases and J by 3 bases, with 11 bases between. The CDR3 here is CASSQDHRVDYGYTF. CDR3 DNA sequence: TGCGCCAGCAGCCAAGATCACAGGGTAGACTATGGCTACACCTTC.

This clone was detected only a few times. CDR3 sequence: CASSLAGGVPSYEQYF. Written as DNA, the CDR3 is TGCGCCAGCAGCTTGGCCGGCGGGGTACCCTCCTACGAGCAGTACTTC. V gene TRBV5-1 combines with J gene TRBJ2-7; a weak D match, TRBD2 (6 bases). Looked up from germline, CDR1 is SGHRS and CDR2 is YFSETQ. The V end was cut by 0 bases, the J end by 0 bases, with 13 bases between. This CDR3 spans 16 amino acids.

Only a few counts were recorded for this clone. This chain connects TRBV7-8 to TRBJ2-7, with D possibly TRBD1 on 6 matching bases. This CDR3 has 14 residues. Germline values: CDR1 SGHVS, CDR2 FQNEAQ. V was cut by 2 bases and J by 8 bases, with 16 bases left in between. The CDR3 here is CASSLRTESTKQYF. In DNA form, the CDR3 reads TGTGCCAGCAGCTTACGGACAGAAAGTACGAAGCAGTACTTC. The whole variable domain, remainder taken from reference TRBV7-8 and TRBJ2-7, is GAGVSQSPRYKVAKRGQDVALRCDPISGHVSLFWYQQALGQGPEFLTYFQNEAQLDKSGLPSDRFFAERPEGSVSTLKIQRTQQEDSAVYLCASSLRTESTKQYFGPGTRLTVT.

Here the CDR3 DNA reads TGTGCCAGCAGCCCTCGACTCCGGCCGAATGAAAAACTGTTTTTT. It encodes CASSPRLRPNEKLFF. V gene TRBV7-2 combines with J gene TRBJ1-4; unclear D gene. CDR1 is SGHTA, CDR2 FQGNSA, per germline. Trimming took off 5 bases at V and 5 bases at J, with 15 bases between the two ends. The CDR3 extends over 15 amino acids.

This chain connects TRBV18 to TRBJ2-1, with 7 bases lining up with TRBD1. The CDR3 has 16 amino acids. Germline V gene data show CDR1 as KGHSH and CDR2 as LQKENI. J was trimmed by 6 bases and V by 4 bases; bases with no gene match: 12. CDR3 protein: CASSLPTGSRRNEQFF. The CDR3 nucleotides read TGTGCCAGCTCACTTCCGACAGGGAGCAGACGCAATGAGCAGTTCTTC.